This entry lists 13 T cell receptor beta chains sequenced from one sample in a study of blood T cell repertoires in COVID-19. TCRdb's table, derived via immunoSEQ multiplex PCR, lists solely in-frame clones and lacks some. The sample includes approximately 58,000 clones, more than 85% of them seen just once. Sequencing was carried out using peripheral blood. These receptors originate from a human donor in a cohort sampled during active COVID-19.

This clone was seen once. The chain recombines TRBV15 with TRBJ1-1; 8 bases are shared with TRBD1. The CDR3 runs 14 residues. V lost 4 bases to trimming and J lost 1 base; unmatched junction nucleotides: 2. Germline-derived CDR1 and CDR2 are LNHNV and YYDKDF (reference sequence). The CDR3 nucleotides are TGTGCCACCAGCAAGGACAGGGCGAACACTGAAGCTTTCTTT. It is translated as CATSKDRANTEAFF.

The chain links TRBV14 to TRBJ1-1; D possibly corresponds to TRBD1 (5 bases). Trimming took 0 bases from V and 1 from J, leaving 15 bases between them. CDR3 size: 17 residues. The germline V gene has CDR1 SGHDN and CDR2 FVKESK. The CDR3 nucleotides read TGTGCCAGCAGCCAAGACGCGTTCAGGGTGGGGAACACTGAAGCTTTCTTT. Translation: CASSQDAFRVGNTEAFF.

The chain carries TRBV19 and TRBJ1-6; no definite D call. Germline V gives CDR1 LNHDA, CDR2 SQIVND (reference sequence). The CDR3 is made up of 17 amino acids. The V gene lost 1 base and the J gene lost 0 bases, with 10 bases spanning the gap. CDR3 bases: TGTGCCAGTAGTATAGTACCGCCGAGCTCCTATAATTCACCCCTCCACTTT. Protein product: CASSIVPPSSYNSPLHF.

CDR3 nucleotides: TGTGCCAGTAGTATAGATGGGCTTTCGAACACCGGGGAGCTGTTTTTT. Its protein is CASSIDGLSNTGELFF. The chain joins TRBV19 to TRBJ2-2; D is undetermined. CDR1 and CDR2 (germline): LNHDA, SQIVND (reference sequence). V lost 0 bases and J lost 0, with 8 bases in between. The CDR3 is 16 residues long. Using reference TRBV19 and TRBJ2-2 for the parts outside the CDR3, the full variable domain is DGGITQSPKYLFRKEGQNVTLSCEQNLNHDAMYWYRQDPGQGLRLIYYSQIVNDFQKGDIAEGYSVSREKKESFPLTVTSAQKNPTAFYLCASSIDGLSNTGELFFGEGSRLTVL.

The J gene is TRBJ1-5, the V gene TRBV7-2, with D perhaps matching TRBD1 (5 bases). This CDR3 comprises 12 residues. The germline CDR1 and CDR2 sequences are SGHTA and FQGNSA. The V gene lost 1 base and the J gene lost 11 bases, with 9 bases spanning the gap. CDR3 region: CASSLGGRAQHF. CDR3 sequence (DNA): TGTGCCAGCAGCTTAGGGGGCCGGGCCCAGCATTTT.

V is TRBV6-1 and J is TRBJ1-1; D is undetermined. Germline-derived CDR1 and CDR2 are MNHNS and SASEGT. V gave up 1 base and J gave up 2 bases, with 8 bases separating them. This CDR3 is 14 amino acids long. The CDR3 region is CASSEVYSNTEAFF. DNA of the CDR3: TGTGCCAGCAGTGAAGTGTACAGCAACACTGAAGCTTTCTTT.

This clone was observed a few times. This chain links TRBV4-1 with TRBJ2-2; tentative D call: TRBD1 (6 bases). The CDR3 length is 16 residues. The V end lost 3 bases, the J end lost 1 base, and 12 bases lay between the germline ends. Germline V gene lookup returns CDR1 MGHRA and CDR2 YSYEKL. The CDR3 spells CASSHTGTQNTGELFF. CDR3 coding DNA: TGCGCCAGCAGCCACACCGGGACACAGAACACCGGGGAGCTGTTTTTT.

This clone came up a few times. This chain uses TRBV9 with TRBJ2-1; unclear D gene. Trimming removed 3 bases from V and 0 bases from J, with 10 bases in between. Germline CDR1 reads SGDLS; CDR2 reads YYNGEE. The CDR3 runs 15 residues. CDR3 amino acids: CASSAPPSSYNEQFF. CDR3 in DNA: TGTGCCAGCAGCGCCCCCCCGAGCTCCTACAATGAGCAGTTCTTC.

The V call is TRBV28, the J call TRBJ2-5; TRBD2 matches 13 bases. Germline loops: CDR1 MDHEN, CDR2 SYDVKM. This CDR3 spans 14 amino acids. V lost 6 bases to trimming and J lost 9 bases; unmatched junction nucleotides: 7. In DNA, the CDR3 is TGTGCCAGCAGGGGACTAGCGGGGCCGGGGGCCCAGTACTTC. It codes for CASRGLAGPGAQYF.

This chain links TRBV4-3 with TRBJ1-2; a weak D match, TRBD1 (5 bases). Germline V gives CDR1 LGHNA, CDR2 YSLEER. The ends were cut back, 0 bases at V and 3 bases at J, with 8 bases in the middle. The CDR3 consists of 14 residues. The CDR3 coding sequence is TGCGCCAGCAGCCAAGATTTAGGGGACTATGGCTACACCTTC. Amino acids: CASSQDLGDYGYTF.

This clone was seen more than once but under ten times. This chain links TRBV19 with TRBJ1-6; D unclear. CDR3 size: 14 residues. V was cut by 8 bases and J by 10 bases, with 18 bases left in between. In germline, CDR1 is LNHDA, CDR2 SQIVND (reference sequence). The chain's CDR3 is CASQDWQVRSPLHF. CDR3 in DNA: TGTGCCAGTCAGGACTGGCAGGTTAGGTCACCCCTCCACTTT.

The rearrangement uses TRBV18 and TRBJ2-7, with 7 bases fitting TRBD1. The junction had 9 bases not matched to a gene; V was cut back by 4 bases and J by 0 bases. Germline CDR1 KGHSH, CDR2 LQKENI. The CDR3 is 16 amino acids. CDR3 loop: CASSLLTTGVSYEQYF. Written as DNA, the CDR3 is TGTGCCAGCTCACTTCTAACTACAGGGGTCTCCTACGAGCAGTACTTC.

This clone was observed once. This chain joins TRBV9 and TRBJ1-1; D possibly corresponds to TRBD1 (5 bases). Germline V gene lookup returns CDR1 SGDLS and CDR2 YYNGEE. The CDR3 has 17 residues. The V end was cut by 0 bases, the J end by 5 bases, with 20 bases between. CDR3 nucleotides: TGTGCCAGCAGCGTAGCTACTGAGACCCTTCCAGGGACTGAAGCTTTCTTT. It translates to CASSVATETLPGTEAFF.